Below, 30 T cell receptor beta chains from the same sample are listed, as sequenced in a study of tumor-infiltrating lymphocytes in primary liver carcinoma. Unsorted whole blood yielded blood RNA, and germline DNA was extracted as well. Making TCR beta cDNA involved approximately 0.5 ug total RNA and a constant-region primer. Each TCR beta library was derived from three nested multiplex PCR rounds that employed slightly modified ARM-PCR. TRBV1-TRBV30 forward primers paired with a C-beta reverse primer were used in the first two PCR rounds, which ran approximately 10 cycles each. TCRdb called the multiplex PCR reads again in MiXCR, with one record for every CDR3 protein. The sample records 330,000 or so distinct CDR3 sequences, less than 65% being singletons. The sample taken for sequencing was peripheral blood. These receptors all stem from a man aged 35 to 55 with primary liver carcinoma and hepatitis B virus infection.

CDR3 residues: CASRFRQGNLAGGSEQYF. For the CDR3, the DNA is TGCGCCAGCAGGTTCAGACAGGGGAATCTAGCGGGAGGATCCGAGCAGTACTTC. The genes are TRBV4-1 and TRBJ2-7; 11 bases line up with TRBD2. The V gene end was trimmed by 6 bases and the J gene end by 6 bases; junction bases not matched to a gene: 19. This CDR3 is built from 18 residues. Germline V gene data show CDR1 as MGHRA and CDR2 as YSYEKL.

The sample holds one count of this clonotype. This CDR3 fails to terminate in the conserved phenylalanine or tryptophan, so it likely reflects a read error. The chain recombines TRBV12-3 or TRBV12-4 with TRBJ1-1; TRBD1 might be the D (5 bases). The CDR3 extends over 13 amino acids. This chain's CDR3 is CASSSQEDTEAFS. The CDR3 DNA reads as TGTGCCAGCAGTTCCCAAGAGGACACCGAAGCTTTCTCT.

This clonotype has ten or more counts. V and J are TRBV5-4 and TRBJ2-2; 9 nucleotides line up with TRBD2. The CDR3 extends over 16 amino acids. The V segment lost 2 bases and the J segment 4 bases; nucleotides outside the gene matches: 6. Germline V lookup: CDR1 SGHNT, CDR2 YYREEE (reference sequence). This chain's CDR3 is CASSFRAGGGTGELFF. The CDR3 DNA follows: TGTGCCAGCAGCTTTCGCGCGGGAGGGGGCACCGGGGAGCTGTTTTTT. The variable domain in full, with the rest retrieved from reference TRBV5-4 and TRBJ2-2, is ETGVTQSPTHLIKTRGQQVTLRCSSQSGHNTVSWYQQALGQGPQFIFQYYREEENGRGNFPPRFSGLQFPNYSSELNVNALELDDSALYLCASSFRAGGGTGELFFGEGSRLTVL.

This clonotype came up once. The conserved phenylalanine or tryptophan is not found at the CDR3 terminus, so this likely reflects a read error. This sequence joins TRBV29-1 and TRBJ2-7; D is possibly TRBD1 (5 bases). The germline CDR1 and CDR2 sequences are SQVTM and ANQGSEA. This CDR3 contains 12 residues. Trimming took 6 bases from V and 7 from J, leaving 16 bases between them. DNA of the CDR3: TGCAGCGTACGACGACAGACCGATGAGCAGTACTTA. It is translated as CSVRRQTDEQYL.

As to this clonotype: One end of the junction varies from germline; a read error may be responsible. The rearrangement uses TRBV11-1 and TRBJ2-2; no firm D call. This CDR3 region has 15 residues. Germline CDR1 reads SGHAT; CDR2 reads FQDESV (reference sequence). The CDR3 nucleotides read TGTCCCAGCAGCTTACGCGCCACGAACACCGGGGAGCTGTTTTTT. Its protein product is CPSSLRATNTGELFF.

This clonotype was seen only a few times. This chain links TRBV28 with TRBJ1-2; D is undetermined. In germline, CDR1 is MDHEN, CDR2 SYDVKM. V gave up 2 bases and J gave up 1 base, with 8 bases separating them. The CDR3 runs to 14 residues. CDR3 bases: TGTGCCAGCAGTTTAGGAGTGAATAACTATGGCTACACCTTC. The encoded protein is CASSLGVNNYGYTF.

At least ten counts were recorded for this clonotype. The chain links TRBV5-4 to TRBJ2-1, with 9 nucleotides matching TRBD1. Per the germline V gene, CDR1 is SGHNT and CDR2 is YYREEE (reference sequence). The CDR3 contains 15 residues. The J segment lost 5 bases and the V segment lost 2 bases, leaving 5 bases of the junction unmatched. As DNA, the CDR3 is TGTGCCAGCAGCTTCGGGACAGGGAAGAACAATGAGCAGTTCTTC. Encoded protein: CASSFGTGKNNEQFF. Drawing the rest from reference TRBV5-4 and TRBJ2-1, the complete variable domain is ETGVTQSPTHLIKTRGQQVTLRCSSQSGHNTVSWYQQALGQGPQFIFQYYREEENGRGNFPPRFSGLQFPNYSSELNVNALELDDSALYLCASSFGTGKNNEQFFGPGTRLTVL.

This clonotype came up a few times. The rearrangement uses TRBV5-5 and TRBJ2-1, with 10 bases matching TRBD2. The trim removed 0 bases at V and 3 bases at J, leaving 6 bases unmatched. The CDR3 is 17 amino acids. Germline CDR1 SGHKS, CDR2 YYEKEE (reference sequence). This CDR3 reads CASSLVSSGSYYNEQFF. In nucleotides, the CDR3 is TGTGCCAGCAGCTTGGTGTCTAGCGGGAGTTACTACAATGAGCAGTTCTTC.

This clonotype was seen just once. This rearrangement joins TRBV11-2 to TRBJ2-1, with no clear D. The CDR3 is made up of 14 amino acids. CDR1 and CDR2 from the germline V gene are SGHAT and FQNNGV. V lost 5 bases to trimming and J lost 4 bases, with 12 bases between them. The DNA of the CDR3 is TGTGCCAGCAGCGCTAAGAGGAATTACAATGAGCAGTTCTTC. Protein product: CASSAKRNYNEQFF.

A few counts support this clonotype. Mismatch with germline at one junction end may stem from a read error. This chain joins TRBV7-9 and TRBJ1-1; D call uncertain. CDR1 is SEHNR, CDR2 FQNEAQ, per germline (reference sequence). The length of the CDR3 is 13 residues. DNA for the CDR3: TGTGCTAGCAGCTTAGGGATGAACACTGAAGCTTTCTTT. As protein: CASSLGMNTEAFF.

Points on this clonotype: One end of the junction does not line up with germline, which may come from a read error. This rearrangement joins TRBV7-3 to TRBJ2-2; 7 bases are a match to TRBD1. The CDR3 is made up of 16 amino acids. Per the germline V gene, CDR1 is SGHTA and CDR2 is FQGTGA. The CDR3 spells CVSSPRTGLNTGELFF. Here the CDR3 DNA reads TGTGTCAGCAGCCCTCGGACAGGATTGAACACCGGGGAGCTGTTTTTT.

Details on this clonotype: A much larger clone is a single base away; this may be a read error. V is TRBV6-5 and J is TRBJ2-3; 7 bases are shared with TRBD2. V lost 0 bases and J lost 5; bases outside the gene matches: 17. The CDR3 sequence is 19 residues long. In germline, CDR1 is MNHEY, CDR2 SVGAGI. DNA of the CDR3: TGTGCCAGCAGTTACTCGGCCCCTAACGGGAGGAGAATTGGAGATACGCAGTATTTT. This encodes CASSYSAPNGRRIGDTQYF.

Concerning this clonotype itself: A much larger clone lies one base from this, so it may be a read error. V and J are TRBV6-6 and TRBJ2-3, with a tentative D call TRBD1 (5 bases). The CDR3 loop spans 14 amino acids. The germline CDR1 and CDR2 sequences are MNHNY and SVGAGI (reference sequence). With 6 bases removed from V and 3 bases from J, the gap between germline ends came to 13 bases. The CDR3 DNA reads TGTGCCAGCAGGCCTGAGGACACTACAGATACGCAGTATTTT. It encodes CASRPEDTTDTQYF.

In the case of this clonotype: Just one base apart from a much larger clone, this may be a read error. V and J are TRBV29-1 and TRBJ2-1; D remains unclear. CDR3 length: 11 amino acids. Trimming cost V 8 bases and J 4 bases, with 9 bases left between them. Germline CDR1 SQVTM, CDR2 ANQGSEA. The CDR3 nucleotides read TGCAGCACCGCCAGGTACAATGAGCAGTTCTTC. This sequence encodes CSTARYNEQFF.

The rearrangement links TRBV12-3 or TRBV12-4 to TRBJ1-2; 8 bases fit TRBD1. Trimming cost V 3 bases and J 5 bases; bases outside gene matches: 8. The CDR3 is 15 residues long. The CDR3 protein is CASSFFDRGSYGYTF. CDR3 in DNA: TGTGCCAGCAGTTTTTTTGACAGGGGTTCTTATGGCTACACCTTC.

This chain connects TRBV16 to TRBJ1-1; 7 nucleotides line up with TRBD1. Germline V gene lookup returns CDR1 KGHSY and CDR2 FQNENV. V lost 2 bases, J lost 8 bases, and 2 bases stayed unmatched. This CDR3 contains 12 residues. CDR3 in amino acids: CASSQNRGEAFF. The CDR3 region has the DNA TGTGCCAGCAGCCAAAACAGGGGAGAAGCTTTCTTT.

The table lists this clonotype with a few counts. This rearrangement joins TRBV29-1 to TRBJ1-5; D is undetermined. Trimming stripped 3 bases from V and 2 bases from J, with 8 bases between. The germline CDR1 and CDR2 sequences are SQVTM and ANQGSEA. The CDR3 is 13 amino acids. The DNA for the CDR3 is TGCAGCGTTGAGGGAGAGGGCAATCAGCCCCAGCATTTT. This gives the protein CSVEGEGNQPQHF. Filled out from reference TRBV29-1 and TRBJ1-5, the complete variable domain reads SAVISQKPSRDICQRGTSLTIQCQVDSQVTMMFWYRQQPGQSLTLIATANQGSEATYESGFVIDKFPISRPNLTFSTLTVSNMSPEDSSIYLCSVEGEGNQPQHFGDGTRLSIL.

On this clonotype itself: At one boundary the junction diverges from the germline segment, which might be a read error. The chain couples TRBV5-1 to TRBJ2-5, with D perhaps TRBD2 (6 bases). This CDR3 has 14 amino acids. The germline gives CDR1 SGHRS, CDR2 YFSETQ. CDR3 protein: CDSSTGSGLEPQYF. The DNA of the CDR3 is TGCGACAGCAGCACCGGGAGCGGCTTAGAGCCCCAGTACTTC.

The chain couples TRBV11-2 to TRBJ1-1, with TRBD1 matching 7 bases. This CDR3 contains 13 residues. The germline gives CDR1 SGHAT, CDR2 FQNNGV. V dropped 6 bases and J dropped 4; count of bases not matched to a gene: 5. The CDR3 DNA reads TGTGCCAGCAGGAGGGGACAGAGCACTGAAGCTTTCTTT. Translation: CASRRGQSTEAFF.

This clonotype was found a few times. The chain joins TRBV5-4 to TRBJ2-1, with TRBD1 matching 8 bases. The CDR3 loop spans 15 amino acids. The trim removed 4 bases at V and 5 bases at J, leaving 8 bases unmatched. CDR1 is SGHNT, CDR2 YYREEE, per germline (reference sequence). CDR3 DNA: TGTGCCAGCAGCCCGGGACAGGTAAAGAACAATGAGCAGTTCTTC. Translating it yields CASSPGQVKNNEQFF.

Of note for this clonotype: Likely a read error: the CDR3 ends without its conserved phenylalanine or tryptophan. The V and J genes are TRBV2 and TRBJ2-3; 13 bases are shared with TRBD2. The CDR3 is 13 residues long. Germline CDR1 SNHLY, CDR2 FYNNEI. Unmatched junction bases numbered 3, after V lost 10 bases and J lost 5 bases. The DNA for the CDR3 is TGTGCCATCCGGACTAGCGGGAGAGATACGCAGTATCTT. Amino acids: CAIRTSGRDTQYL.

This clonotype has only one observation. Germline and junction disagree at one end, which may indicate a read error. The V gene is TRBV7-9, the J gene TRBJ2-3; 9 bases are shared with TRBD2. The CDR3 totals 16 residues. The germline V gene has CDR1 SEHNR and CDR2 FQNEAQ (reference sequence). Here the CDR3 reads CVSSYGSGGSTDTQYF. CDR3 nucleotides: TGTGTCAGCAGTTACGGGAGCGGGGGGAGCACAGATACGCAGTATTTT.

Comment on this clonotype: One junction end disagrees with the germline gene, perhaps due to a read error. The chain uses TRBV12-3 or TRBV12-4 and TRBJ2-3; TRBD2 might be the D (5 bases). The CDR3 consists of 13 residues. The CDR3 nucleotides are TGCGCCAGCAGCACTGACTACAAAGATACGCAGTATTTT. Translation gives CASSTDYKDTQYF.

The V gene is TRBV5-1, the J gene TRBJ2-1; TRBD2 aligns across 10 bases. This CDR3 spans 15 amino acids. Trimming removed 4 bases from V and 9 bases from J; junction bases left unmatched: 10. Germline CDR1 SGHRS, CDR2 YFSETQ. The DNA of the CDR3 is TGCGCCAGCAGCCTCAGCCTAGCGGGAGTGGGTGAGCAGTTCTTC. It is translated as CASSLSLAGVGEQFF.

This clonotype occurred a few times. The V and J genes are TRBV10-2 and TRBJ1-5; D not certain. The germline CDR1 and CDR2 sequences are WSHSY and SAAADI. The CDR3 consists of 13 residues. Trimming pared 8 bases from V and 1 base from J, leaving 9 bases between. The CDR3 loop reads CASALGSNQPQHF. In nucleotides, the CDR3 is TGCGCCAGCGCCCTCGGGAGCAATCAGCCCCAGCATTTT.

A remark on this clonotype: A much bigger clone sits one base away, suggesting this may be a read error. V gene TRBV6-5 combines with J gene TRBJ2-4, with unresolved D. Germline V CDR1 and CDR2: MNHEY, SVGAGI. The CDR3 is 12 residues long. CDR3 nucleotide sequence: TGTGCCAGCAGCACACGACAAAACATTCGGTACTTC. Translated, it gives CASSTRQNIRYF.

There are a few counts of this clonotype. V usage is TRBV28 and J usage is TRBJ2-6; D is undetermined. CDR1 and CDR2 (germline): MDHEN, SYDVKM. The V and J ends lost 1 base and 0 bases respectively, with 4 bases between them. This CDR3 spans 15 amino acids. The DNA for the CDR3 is TGTGCCAGCAGTTTATATCCCTCTGGGGCCAACGTCCTGACTTTC. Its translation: CASSLYPSGANVLTF.

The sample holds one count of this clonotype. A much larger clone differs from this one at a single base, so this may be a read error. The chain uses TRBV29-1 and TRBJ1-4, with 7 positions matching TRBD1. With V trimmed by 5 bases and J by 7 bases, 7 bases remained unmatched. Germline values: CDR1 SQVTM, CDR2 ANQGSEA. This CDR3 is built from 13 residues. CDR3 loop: CSVSVQGCEKLFF. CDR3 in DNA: TGCAGCGTTTCGGTACAGGGGTGTGAAAAACTGTTTTTT. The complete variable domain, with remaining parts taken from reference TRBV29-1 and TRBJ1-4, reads SAVISQKPSRDICQRGTSLTIQCQVDSQVTMMFWYRQQPGQSLTLIATANQGSEATYESGFVIDKFPISRPNLTFSTLTVSNMSPEDSSIYLCSVSVQGCEKLFFGSGTQLSVL.

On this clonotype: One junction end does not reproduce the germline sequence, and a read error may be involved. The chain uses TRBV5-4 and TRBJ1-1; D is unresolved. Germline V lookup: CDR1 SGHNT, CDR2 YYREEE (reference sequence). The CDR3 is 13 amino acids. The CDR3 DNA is TGTGCCAGCAGATCAGAGATGAACACTGAAGCTATCTTT. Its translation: CASRSEMNTEAIF.

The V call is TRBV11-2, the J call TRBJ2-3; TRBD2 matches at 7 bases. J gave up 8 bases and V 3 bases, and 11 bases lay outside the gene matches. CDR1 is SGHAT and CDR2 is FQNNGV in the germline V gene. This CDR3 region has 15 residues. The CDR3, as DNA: TGTGCCAGCAGCTTTTCTAGCGGAGCCCCGAGTACGCAGTATTTT. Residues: CASSFSSGAPSTQYF.